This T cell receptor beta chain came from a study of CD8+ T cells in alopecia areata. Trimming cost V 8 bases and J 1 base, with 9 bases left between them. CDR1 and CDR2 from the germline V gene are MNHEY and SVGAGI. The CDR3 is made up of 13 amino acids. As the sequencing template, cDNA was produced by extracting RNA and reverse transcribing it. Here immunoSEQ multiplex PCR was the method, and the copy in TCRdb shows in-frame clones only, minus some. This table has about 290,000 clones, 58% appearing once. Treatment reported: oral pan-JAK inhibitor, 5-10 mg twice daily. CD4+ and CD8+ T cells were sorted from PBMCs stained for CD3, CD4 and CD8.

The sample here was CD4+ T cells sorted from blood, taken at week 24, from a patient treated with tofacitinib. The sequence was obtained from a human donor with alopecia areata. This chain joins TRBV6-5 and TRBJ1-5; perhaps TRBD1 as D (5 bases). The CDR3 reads CASQRDSNQPQHF. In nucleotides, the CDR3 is TGTGCCAGCCAAAGGGACAGCAATCAGCCCCAGCATTTT.